This TCR beta chain appears in the sequencing data of a study of identical twins. TCRdb re-called the 5' RACE reads with MiXCR, one entry per CDR3 protein. The repertoire has some 590,000 distinct CDR3 sequences, approximately 10% of them found once; the top ten carry under 3.5%. Broader study findings: Among beta out-of-frame sequences, excess sharing between twins appeared weaker. Shared out-of-frame alpha sequences (those common to twins) showed excess low generation probability. The models gave estimates that fell short of the out-of-frame TCR alpha sharing seen in monozygotic twins.

For this clonotype: Its cognate antigen is unknown.

V was clipped by 1 base and J by 5 bases; unmatched bases: 6. The CDR3 has 15 residues. Germline CDR1 reads MNHNS; CDR2 reads SASEGT. These same records also appear under a second study, on yellow fever vaccine responses in identical twins. From that study: The T cell response to vaccination in identical twins was reportedly partly convergent and partly personalized.

The specimen was PBMCs. The V gene is TRBV6-1, the J gene TRBJ2-5; TRBD1 matches 8 bases. The sequence derives from a woman aged 18-29 years in good health. CDR3 sequence reads: CASSEGQGHKETQYF. CDR3 nucleotide sequence: TGTGCCAGCAGTGAAGGACAGGGGCACAAGGAGACCCAGTACTTC.